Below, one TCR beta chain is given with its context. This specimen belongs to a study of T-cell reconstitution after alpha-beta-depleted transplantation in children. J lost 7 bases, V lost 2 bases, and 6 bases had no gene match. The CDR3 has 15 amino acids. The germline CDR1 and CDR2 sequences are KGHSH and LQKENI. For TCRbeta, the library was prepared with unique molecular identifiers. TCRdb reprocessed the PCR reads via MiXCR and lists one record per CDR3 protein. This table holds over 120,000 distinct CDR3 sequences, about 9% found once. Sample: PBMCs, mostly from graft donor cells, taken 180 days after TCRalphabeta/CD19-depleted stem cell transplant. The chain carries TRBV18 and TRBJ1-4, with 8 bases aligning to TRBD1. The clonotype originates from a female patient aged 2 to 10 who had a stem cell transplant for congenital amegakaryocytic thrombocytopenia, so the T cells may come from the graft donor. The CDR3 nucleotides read TGTGCCAGCTCACCAACTGCGGACAGGGCTGAAAAACTGTTTTTT. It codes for CASSPTADRAEKLFF.